These T cell receptor beta chains were read from a single sample in a study of blood T cell repertoires in COVID-19. The protocol was immunoSEQ multiplex PCR, while the TCRdb copy is restricted to in-frame clones and leaves out a portion. The sample contains approximately 240,000 clones, about 79% of which appear only once. The sample comprised PBMCs or T cells enriched from blood (not recorded which). The receptor set was obtained from a woman in her thirties or forties with acute COVID-19. CDR3s include the opening cysteine and the closing phenylalanine or tryptophan. The D gene is left open where the match is weak. The listing skips clone size in some rows; elsewhere it reads once, few, many or a size class.

D | J | V | size | DNA | CDR3
TRBD1 | TRBJ2-1 | TRBV29-1 | NA | TGCAGCGTTCTTGGGACAGGGTCGTTGAATGAGCAGTTCTTC | CSVLGTGSLNEQFF
NA | TRBJ1-3 | TRBV4-3 | NA | TGCGCCAGCAGCCGCAATGCTCAGTCCTCCGGAAACACCATATATTTT | CASSRNAQSSGNTIYF
NA | TRBJ1-5 | TRBV19 | NA | TGTGCCAGTAGTCCGGGAGGTAATCAGCCCCAGCATTTT | CASSPGGNQPQHF
NA | TRBJ2-5 | TRBV10-2 | NA | TGTGCCAGCAGTGACGTCTCGAGGACCCAGTACTTC | CASSDVSRTQYF
TRBD1 | TRBJ2-3 | TRBV6-5 | NA | TGTGCCAGCAGTTCGAGAGACAGGGTCACAGATACGCAGTATTTT | CASSSRDRVTDTQYF
NA | TRBJ1-6 | TRBV3-1/TRBV3-2 | NA | TGTGCCAGCAGCCAAGTTCCGCCCCTCCACTTT | CASSQVPPLHF
TRBD2 | TRBJ2-1 | TRBV30 | NA | TGTGCCTGGAAGGCTGAAGGACTAGCGGATTACAATGAGCAGTTCTTC | CAWKAEGLADYNEQFF
NA | TRBJ2-5 | TRBV18 | few | TGTGCCAGCTCACCGGGGCTCGGGGAGACCCAGTACTTC | CASSPGLGETQYF
TRBD1 | TRBJ2-1 | TRBV30 | NA | TGTGCCTGGAGTGAGACAGGGGTACATGAGCAGTTCTTC | CAWSETGVHEQFF
NA | TRBJ1-5 | TRBV19 | few | TGTGCCAGTAGCGCCGGACAAGGGTTTTCACCCCAGCATTTT | CASSAGQGFSPQHF
NA | TRBJ1-3 | TRBV19 | many | TGTGCCAGTATTTCTTCGTTGGGGAGAACAGAGACCGGAAACACCATATATTTT | CASISSLGRTETGNTIYF
NA | TRBJ2-2 | TRBV10-1 | NA | TGCGCCAGCAGTGAGTCGACCGGGGTCACCGGGGAGCTGTTTTTT | CASSESTGVTGELFF
TRBD2 | TRBJ2-3 | TRBV24-1 | NA | TGTGCCACCAGTGAGGGACTAGCGGGGGCACATACGCAGTATTTT | CATSEGLAGAHTQYF
TRBD1 | TRBJ1-2 | TRBV15 | NA | TGTGCCACCAGCACCCGGACAGGGAAGTATGGCTACACCTTC | CATSTRTGKYGYTF
TRBD1 | TRBJ1-1 | TRBV7-9 | NA | TGTGCCAGCAGCCCGGGACAGGGCGAAGCTTTCTTT | CASSPGQGEAFF
TRBD1 | TRBJ2-7 | TRBV9 | NA | TGTGCCAGCAGCTTCGGGACAGGGCCCTACGAGCAGTACTTC | CASSFGTGPYEQYF
TRBD1 | TRBJ2-1 | TRBV5-6 | NA | TGTGCCAGCAGCACGATGACAGGGGGCTTTTTCAATGAGCAGTTCTTC | CASSTMTGGFFNEQFF
NA | TRBJ2-1 | TRBV5-1 | NA | TGCGCCAGCAGCTTGGGAGGGTTCGCGCGGGTAAGGGAGCAGTTCTTC | CASSLGGFARVREQFF
NA | TRBJ2-1 | TRBV7-2 | NA | TGTGCCAGACTAACTCCAGGACAGCTTTTTCATTTCGTTACAGGTGAGCAGTTCTTC | CARLTPGQLFHFVTGEQFF
NA | TRBJ2-5 | TRBV4-1 | NA | TGCGCCAGCAGCCAGTTCCCATCGGACACGAACCCTGGGGAGACCCAGTACTTC | CASSQFPSDTNPGETQYF
TRBD1 | TRBJ2-1 | TRBV11-2 | NA | TGTGCCAGCAGCTTAATTGGGGTCACCAGGGGGTCCTACAATGAGCAGTTCTTC | CASSLIGVTRGSYNEQFF
NA | TRBJ1-5 | TRBV4-1 | NA | TGCGCCAGCAGCCAAAGGCCAGAGGATCAGCCCCAGCATTTT | CASSQRPEDQPQHF
TRBD2 | TRBJ2-3 | TRBV4-2 | NA | TGTGCCAGCAGCCAAGAGTTTACTAGCGGGGGGGATACGCAGTATTTT | CASSQEFTSGGDTQYF
NA | TRBJ1-4 | TRBV21-1 | NA | TGTGCCAGCAGCAAAGGAGAGTCTGCAACTAATGAAAAACTGTTTTTT | CASSKGESATNEKLFF
NA | TRBJ1-1 | TRBV2 | few | TGTGCCACTCAGGGTGGGGACACTGAAGCTTTCTTT | CATQGGDTEAFF
NA | TRBJ2-1 | TRBV19 | NA | TGTGCCAGTAGTTGGCGGAGGAGCTCCTACAATGAGCAGTTCTTC | CASSWRRSSYNEQFF
TRBD2 | TRBJ2-7 | TRBV15 | NA | TGTGCCACCAGCAGAGCTGGTTTGGGGAGCGGGGACTACGAGCAGTACTTC | CATSRAGLGSGDYEQYF
NA | TRBJ2-7 | TRBV18 | NA | TGTGCCAGCTCACCAATTCAGGGTACGGGCTACGAGCAGTACTTC | CASSPIQGTGYEQYF
NA | TRBJ1-5 | TRBV20-1 | NA | TGCAGTGCTAGTGAGGGGACAAGGAATCAGCCCCAGCATTTT | CSASEGTRNQPQHF
TRBD2 | TRBJ2-7 | TRBV28 | few | TGTGCCAGCAGTCGGGGACCCGGGACTAGCGCATCCTACGAGCAGTACTTC | CASSRGPGTSASYEQYF
TRBD1 | TRBJ1-5 | TRBV19 | once | TGTGCCAGTAGTACAGGGGGTACGAGCAATCAGCCCCAGCATTTT | CASSTGGTSNQPQHF
TRBD1 | TRBJ2-7 | TRBV6-6 | NA | TGTGCCAGCAGTCTCCGTCCGGACAGGGGTAACGAGCAGTACTTC | CASSLRPDRGNEQYF
NA | TRBJ1-1 | TRBV6-2/TRBV6-3 | once | TGTGCCAGCAGTTACTCGATTCCGGACACTGAAGCTTTCTTT | CASSYSIPDTEAFF
NA | TRBJ2-3 | TRBV7-3 | NA | TGTGCCAGCAGCTTAAATGGGGGGTCTAAAGATACGCAGTATTTT | CASSLNGGSKDTQYF
TRBD1 | TRBJ1-1 | TRBV18 | NA | TGTGCCAGCTCACCACCGAACGACAGGGTAGCTTTCTTT | CASSPPNDRVAFF
NA | TRBJ1-2 | TRBV28 | once | TGTGCCAGCAGTATAGCTAGGCGGGGGGGCGGGGACTATGGCTACACCTTC | CASSIARRGGGDYGYTF
TRBD1 | TRBJ1-4 | TRBV2 | once | TGTGCCAGCACCTTGACAGGGGAACATGAAAAACTGTTTTTT | CASTLTGEHEKLFF
TRBD1 | TRBJ2-1 | TRBV10-1 | NA | TGCGCCAGCAGTTTAGGACAAGGACAGGGCCGCCTGTACAATGAGCAGTTCTTC | CASSLGQGQGRLYNEQFF
NA | TRBJ2-6 | TRBV18 | few | TGTGCCAGCTCACTTGTTAGCTCTGGGGCCAACGTCCTGACTTTC | CASSLVSSGANVLTF
TRBD2 | TRBJ2-7 | TRBV11-2 | NA | TGTGCCAGCAGCCATAAGAGAGCGGGATACGAGCAGTACTTC | CASSHKRAGYEQYF
NA | TRBJ2-7 | TRBV10-3 | NA | TGTGCCACCACCTGGCGGGCTACAGACTACGAGCAGTACTTC | CATTWRATDYEQYF
TRBD2 | TRBJ2-1 | TRBV7-3 | NA | TGTGCCAGCAGCTCCACATATAGCGGGGGGCCCATCAATGAGCAGTTCTTC | CASSSTYSGGPINEQFF
NA | TRBJ1-6 | TRBV9 | NA | TGTGCCAGCAGCGTAGGGGGAGACTATAATTCACCCCTCCACTTT | CASSVGGDYNSPLHF
NA | TRBJ2-7 | TRBV6-5 | NA | TGTGCCAGCAGGGTGGCGGGACCCTACGAGCAGTACTTC | CASRVAGPYEQYF
NA | TRBJ1-1 | TRBV6-1 | NA | TGTGCCAGCAGTTATACAGGTACCAACACTGAAGCTTTCTTT | CASSYTGTNTEAFF
TRBD1 | TRBJ1-5 | TRBV19 | few | TGTGCCAGTAGTATGGGACAGACTGGCCAGCCCCAGCATTTT | CASSMGQTGQPQHF
NA | TRBJ1-6 | TRBV4-1 | NA | TGCGCCAGCAGCCTCGACGGCAGGGAGGGTTCACCCCTCCACTTT | CASSLDGREGSPLHF